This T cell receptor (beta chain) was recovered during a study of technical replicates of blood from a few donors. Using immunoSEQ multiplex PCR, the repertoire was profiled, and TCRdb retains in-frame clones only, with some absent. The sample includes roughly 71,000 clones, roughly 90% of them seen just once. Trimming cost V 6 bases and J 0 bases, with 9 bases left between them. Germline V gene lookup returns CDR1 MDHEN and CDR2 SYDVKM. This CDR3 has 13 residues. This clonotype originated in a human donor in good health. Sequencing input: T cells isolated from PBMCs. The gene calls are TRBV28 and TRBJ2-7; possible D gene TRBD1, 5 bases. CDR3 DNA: TGTGCCAGCAGAAAAGACAGCTCCTACGAGCAGTACTTC. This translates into CASRKDSSYEQYF.